This TCR beta chain comes out of a study of blood T cell repertoires in COVID-19. Background on the study: Acute-phase and convalescent COVID-19 samples originated in the United States, Italy and Spain. T cells, B-cell-depleted T cells, or PBMCs supplied cDNA or gDNA.

The CDR3 is made up of 13 amino acids. V lost 2 bases and J 5 bases, leaving 9 bases between the germline ends. Germline values: CDR1 PRHDT, CDR2 FYEKMQ (reference sequence). In the original processing: Reference gene primers were amplified, and this amplification served to estimate nucleated cell counts. The table came from immunoSEQ multiplex PCR; TCRdb's copy has only in-frame clones and leaves some out. Clonal size and the V and J genes are those of that table, whereas D and trimming came from the DNA. The table lists tens of thousands of clones, around 70% of them singletons. The sample was peripheral blood. The TCR was taken from a man aged 60 to 75 with acute or convalescent COVID-19. The chain uses TRBV13 and TRBJ1-1; a possible D gene is TRBD1 (5 bases). The CDR3 loop is CASSLKGNTEAFF. DNA of the CDR3: TGTGCCAGCAGCTTAAAGGGGAATACTGAAGCTTTCTTT.